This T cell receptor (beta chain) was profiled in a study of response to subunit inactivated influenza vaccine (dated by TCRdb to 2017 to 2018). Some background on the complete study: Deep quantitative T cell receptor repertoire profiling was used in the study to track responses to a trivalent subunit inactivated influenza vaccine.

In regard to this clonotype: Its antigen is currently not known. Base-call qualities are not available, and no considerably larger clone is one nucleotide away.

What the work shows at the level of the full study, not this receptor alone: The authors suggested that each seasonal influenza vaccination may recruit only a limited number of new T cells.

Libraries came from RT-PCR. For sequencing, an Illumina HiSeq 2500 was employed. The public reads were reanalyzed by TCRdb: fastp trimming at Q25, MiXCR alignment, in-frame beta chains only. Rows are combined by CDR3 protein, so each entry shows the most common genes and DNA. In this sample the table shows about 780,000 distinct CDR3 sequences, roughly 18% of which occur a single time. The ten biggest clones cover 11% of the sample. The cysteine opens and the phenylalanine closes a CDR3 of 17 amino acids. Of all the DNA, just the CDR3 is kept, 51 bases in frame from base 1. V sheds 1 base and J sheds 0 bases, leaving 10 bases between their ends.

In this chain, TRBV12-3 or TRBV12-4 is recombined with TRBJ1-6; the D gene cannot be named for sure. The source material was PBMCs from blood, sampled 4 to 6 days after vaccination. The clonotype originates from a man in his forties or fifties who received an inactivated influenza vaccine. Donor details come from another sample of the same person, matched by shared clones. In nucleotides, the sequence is TGTGCCAGCAGTTTAGGGACGGAGAGCTCCTATAATTCACCCCTCCACTTT. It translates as CASSLGTESSYNSPLHF.